This note documents a single T cell receptor (beta chain) sequence. The data belong to a study of shared clonotypes between healthy human individuals. CD45RO-negative, CCR7-positively selected cells formed the naive CD8 fraction, excluding terminally differentiated effector memory CD45RA+ cells. Trimming shortened V by 4 bases and J by 3 bases, and 13 bases separated the two germline ends. Looked up from germline, CDR1 is SGHRS and CDR2 is YFSETQ. This CDR3 comprises 14 residues. The assay was immunoSEQ multiplex PCR, and TCRdb's table has in-frame clones only and misses some. The sample records about 870,000 clones, roughly 92% being singletons.

The chain couples TRBV5-1 to TRBJ1-1; D is uncertain. Sequenced sample: naive CD8+ T cells sorted from blood. This TCR derives from a man aged 30-40 years in good health. The CDR3 sequence: CASSPTLADTEAFF. The CDR3 nucleotides read TGCGCCAGCAGCCCGACCCTTGCGGACACTGAAGCTTTCTTT. Full variable domain (outside the CDR3, taken from reference TRBV5-1 and TRBJ1-1): KAGVTQTPRYLIKTRGQQVTLSCSPISGHRSVSWYQQTPGQGLQFLFEYFSETQRNKGNFPGRFSGRQFSNSRSEMNVSTLELGDSALYLCASSPTLADTEAFFGQGTRLTVV.